What follows is one T cell receptor beta chain and its context. This sample was included in a study of CD8 T cells in Susac syndrome. RNA was extracted with the RNeasy kit, and a quantity of 0.5 to 1 ug was reverse transcribed using random hexamers. TCRdb recomputed calls from the immunoSEQ multiplex PCR reads with MiXCR, one row per CDR3 protein. The sample holds around 160,000 distinct CDR3 sequences, more than 90% seen once. Sequenced: CD4+ T cells from PBMCs. The sequence was obtained from a human donor in good health.

CDR3 sequence (DNA): TGTGCCAGCACCCGGGGGGCGCATAATGAAAAACTGTTTTTT. It codes for CASTRGAHNEKLFF. This chain connects TRBV7-2 to TRBJ1-4; maybe TRBD1 (6 bases). The germline V gene has CDR1 SGHTA and CDR2 FQGNSA. The V and J ends lost 7 bases and 4 bases respectively, with 13 bases between them. There are 14 residues in the CDR3.